The 11 T cell receptor beta chains below all came from one sample that was sequenced in a study of type 1 regulatory T cells. The antigens of these receptors remain unknown. TCRdb reprocessed the reads via MiXCR and lists one record per CDR3 protein. The repertoire includes about 68,000 distinct CDR3 sequences, about three fifths of them detected once, and about 8% sits in the top ten. Sequencing was done on a sample of cultured T cells, either the whole culture or a sorted T cell fraction (not recorded which). Subset described: Tr1-enriched cell product generated in vitro against host alloantigens. The receptors were sampled from a human donor in good health.

This clonotype was seen a handful of times. This rearrangement joins TRBV20-1 to TRBJ2-5; tentatively, D is TRBD2 (5 bases). CDR3 length equals 14 residues. Germline CDR1 is DFQATT and CDR2 is SNEGSKA (reference sequence). The V end lost 3 bases, the J end lost 0 bases, and 11 bases lay between the germline ends. In DNA, the CDR3 is TGCAGTGCTAGGGTCGGGGTCTACCAAGAGACCCAGTACTTC. Encoded protein: CSARVGVYQETQYF.

This rearrangement joins TRBV27 to TRBJ1-6; possible D gene TRBD1, 5 bases. CDR1 is MNHEY, CDR2 SMNVEV, per germline (reference sequence). CDR3 length equals 18 residues. The V end lost 3 bases, the J end lost 0 bases, and 15 bases lay between the germline ends. CDR3 in DNA: TGTGCCAGCAGTTTTGGGGCAGGGCTGAGCTCCTATAATTCACCCCTCCACTTT. Its protein is CASSFGAGLSSYNSPLHF.

V gene TRBV19 combines with J gene TRBJ2-1, with D uncertain. CDR1 and CDR2 from the germline V gene are LNHDA and SQIVND (reference sequence). The CDR3 length is 22 residues. CDR3 DNA: TGTACTGCTACACCGCCTCGTGAAGGCCCATTAGAACCGAAATTTTTAGTCTATGAGCAGTTCTTC. Protein: CTATPPREGPLEPKFLVYEQFF.

The chain recombines TRBV10-3 with TRBJ2-7; D tentatively fits TRBD1 or TRBD2 (6 bases each). The CDR3 sequence is 15 residues long. The V and J ends lost 5 bases and 2 bases respectively, with 16 bases between them. Germline assignment: CDR1 ENHRY and CDR2 SYGVKD. Written as DNA, the CDR3 is TGTGCCATCAGTATTGGAGGGACAACGACCTACGAGCAGTACTTC. The encoded protein is CAISIGGTTTYEQYF.

V is TRBV10-3 and J is TRBJ1-2, with 10 bases lining up with TRBD1. Germline V gives CDR1 ENHRY, CDR2 SYGVKD. V shed 11 bases and J 8 bases; nucleotides not matched to a gene: 2. This CDR3 has 10 amino acids. This CDR3 is CADRGQGYTF. The CDR3 region has the DNA TGTGCCGACAGGGGGCAAGGCTACACCTTC.

This chain links TRBV20-1 with TRBJ1-5, with TRBD1 identical over 8 bases. This CDR3 is 15 amino acids long. Looked up from germline, CDR1 is DFQATT and CDR2 is SNEGSKA (reference sequence). After removal of 5 bases from V and 1 base from J, the junction contained 7 bases not matched to a gene. The CDR3 nucleotides read TGCAGTGCTTTCGACAGGGGAATGAGCAATCAGCCCCAGCATTTT. Its protein is CSAFDRGMSNQPQHF.

The chain links TRBV7-6 to TRBJ1-1; tentative D call: TRBD1 (5 bases). With 6 bases removed from V and 7 bases from J, the gap between germline ends came to 18 bases. Germline assignment: CDR1 SGHVS and CDR2 FNYEAQ. The CDR3 covers 14 residues. This CDR3 is CASRLNPGAIEAFF. The DNA of the CDR3 is TGTGCCAGCAGACTCAACCCCGGGGCGATTGAAGCTTTCTTT.

The V and J genes are TRBV10-3 and TRBJ1-1, with D tentatively TRBD1 (5 bases). The germline gives CDR1 ENHRY, CDR2 SYGVKD. The V end was cut by 6 bases, the J end by 1 base, with 12 bases between. CDR3 length: 14 amino acids. CDR3 sequence (DNA): TGTGCCATCAGAAGTATCCAGGGGAACACTGAAGCTTTCTTT. Its translation is CAIRSIQGNTEAFF.

This clonotype is labeled as medium-sized. The chain combines TRBV7-2 with TRBJ2-3; 8 bases agree with TRBD1. The junction had 5 bases not matched to a gene; V was cut back by 5 bases and J by 1 base. The CDR3 totals 15 residues. CDR1 SGHTA and CDR2 FQGNSA come from the germline V gene. CDR3 sequence (DNA): TGTGCCAGCAGCCTGGTGGGACAGGGCACAGATACGCAGTATTTT. Translation: CASSLVGQGTDTQYF. The variable domain in full, with the rest retrieved from reference TRBV7-2 and TRBJ2-3, is GAGVSQSPSNKVTEKGKDVELRCDPISGHTALYWYRQSLGQGLEFLIYFQGNSAPDKSGLPSDRFSAERTGGSVSTLTIQRTQQEDSAVYLCASSLVGQGTDTQYFGPGTRLTVL.

The CDR3, as DNA: TGTGCCAGCAGCTCAAGCTCGGGTGCGGGAGGGGGCAATGAGCAGTTCTTC. This sequence encodes CASSSSSGAGGGNEQFF. This chain connects TRBV7-2 to TRBJ2-1; TRBD2 aligns across 9 bases. The CDR3 sequence is 17 residues long. The V gene end was trimmed by 4 bases and the J gene end by 6 bases; junction bases not matched to a gene: 13. The germline gives CDR1 SGHTA, CDR2 FQGNSA. Variable domain in full (rest from reference TRBV7-2 and TRBJ2-1): GAGVSQSPSNKVTEKGKDVELRCDPISGHTALYWYRQSLGQGLEFLIYFQGNSAPDKSGLPSDRFSAERTGGSVSTLTIQRTQQEDSAVYLCASSSSSGAGGGNEQFFGPGTRLTVL.

This chain links TRBV3-1 with TRBJ1-6; the match to TRBD1 covers 9 bases. Germline V lookup: CDR1 LGHDT, CDR2 YNNKEL (reference sequence). The V gene end was trimmed by 4 bases and the J gene end by 10 bases; junction bases not matched to a gene: 5. CDR3 length: 14 residues. The CDR3, as DNA: TGTGCCAGCAGCCCCGGACAGGGGTCCTCACCCCTCCACTTT. Protein: CASSPGQGSSPLHF.